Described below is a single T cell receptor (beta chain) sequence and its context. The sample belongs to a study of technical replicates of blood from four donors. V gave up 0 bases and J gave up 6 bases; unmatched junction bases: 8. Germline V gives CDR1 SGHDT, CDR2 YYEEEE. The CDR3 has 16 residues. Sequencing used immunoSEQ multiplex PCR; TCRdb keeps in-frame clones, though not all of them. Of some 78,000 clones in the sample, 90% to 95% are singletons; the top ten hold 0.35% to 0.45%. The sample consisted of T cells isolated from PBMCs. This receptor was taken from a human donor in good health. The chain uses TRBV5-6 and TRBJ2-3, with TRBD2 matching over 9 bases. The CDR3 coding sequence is TGTGCCAGCAGCTTGGGGCTAGCGGGGCGAGATGATACGCAGTATTTT. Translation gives CASSLGLAGRDDTQYF.